Listed here are 32 T cell receptor beta chains from one sample, sequenced in a study of Ad26.COV2.S vaccination and SARS-CoV-2 variants. Measured with immunoSEQ multiplex PCR; TCRdb has only the in-frame clones, and not every one. Of approximately 350,000 clones in the sample, around 87% are singletons; the top ten hold roughly 3.1%. Treatment reported: 19 received Ad26.COV2.S at low or high dose, single or two shots; 5 received placebo; per-sample allocation not given. Samples were taken on day 63 after the first vaccine or placebo injection. The source was peripheral blood, collected in a trial of Ad26.COV2.S vaccine versus placebo. Receptors originate from a person aged 18-65 years who received the Ad26.COV2.S COVID-19 vaccine or a placebo.

The chain combines TRBV19 with TRBJ2-5; the D call may be TRBD1 or TRBD2 (5 bases each). The CDR3 consists of 16 residues. V was clipped by 3 bases and J by 0 bases, with 14 bases between them. Germline CDR1 LNHDA, CDR2 SQIVND (reference sequence). In DNA form, the CDR3 reads TGTGCCAGTAGTATGGAGCCAGGGACGTACCAAGAGACCCAGTACTTC. This sequence encodes CASSMEPGTYQETQYF.

The chain combines TRBV20-1 with TRBJ2-7; 11 bases are a match to TRBD1. The CDR3 runs to 11 residues. The V gene end was trimmed by 6 bases and the J gene end by 7 bases; junction bases not matched to a gene: 2. Germline CDR1 and CDR2: DFQATT and SNEGSKA (reference sequence). DNA of the CDR3: TGCAGTGCGGGGACAGGGGGGGAGCAGTACTTC. Translating gives CSAGTGGEQYF.

The J gene is TRBJ2-3, the V gene TRBV7-2; 8 nucleotides align to TRBD2. V shed 6 bases and J 7 bases; nucleotides not matched to a gene: 12. The germline V gene encodes CDR1 SGHTA and CDR2 FQGNSA. CDR3 size: 15 residues. CDR3 in amino acids: CASRVGGGGRNTQYF. The CDR3 region has the DNA TGTGCCAGCAGAGTAGGGGGGGGCGGGAGGAATACGCAGTATTTT.

The chain links TRBV11-2 to TRBJ1-2; 12 bases line up with TRBD1. The CDR3 is 15 amino acids. V shed 5 bases, J shed 8 bases, and the junction held 9 bases outside the gene matches. CDR1 is SGHAT, CDR2 FQNNGV, per germline. CDR3 region: CASSTGTGGAGGYTF. CDR3 nucleotides: TGTGCCAGCAGCACCGGGACAGGGGGCGCGGGGGGCTACACCTTC.

In its sample, this clone was seen once. The same CDR3 also results from other DNA sequences found in this sample. The chain couples TRBV19 to TRBJ1-5; 9 bases fit TRBD1. CDR3 length: 15 amino acids. The V segment lost 5 bases and the J segment 1 base; nucleotides outside the gene matches: 3. Germline loops: CDR1 LNHDA, CDR2 SQIVND (reference sequence). The CDR3 loop is CASSWTGASNQPQHF. The CDR3 coding sequence is TGTGCCAGTAGTTGGACAGGGGCGAGCAATCAGCCCCAGCATTTT.

The chain is built from TRBV7-2 and TRBJ1-5; D remains unclear. The CDR3 length is 15 residues. V dropped 2 bases and J dropped 2 bases, with 10 bases sitting between them. Germline CDR1 is SGHTA and CDR2 is FQGNSA. CDR3 sequence reads: CASSLLVGGNQPQHF. DNA of the CDR3: TGTGCCAGCAGCTTATTGGTAGGAGGCAATCAGCCCCAGCATTTT.

Points on this clone: The junction departs from germline at one end; a sequencing error may be responsible. The chain recombines TRBV7-7 with TRBJ2-7; 13 bases match TRBD2. Germline CDR1 is SSHAT and CDR2 is FNYEAQ (reference sequence). This CDR3 contains 13 residues. The CDR3: CASSLGLAGVQYF. The CDR3 DNA follows: TGTGCTAGCAGCTTAGGACTAGCGGGGGTGCAGTACTTC. The full variable domain, in which reference TRBV7-7 and TRBJ2-7 provide the parts outside the CDR3, is GAGVSQSPRYKVTKRGQDVTLRCDPISSHATLYWYQQALGQGPEFLTYFNYEAQPDKSGLPSDRFSAERPEGSISTLTIQRTEQRDSAMYRCASSLGLAGVQYFGPGTRLTVT.

In its sample, this clone was seen once. The rearrangement uses TRBV2 and TRBJ1-6, with D possibly matching TRBD1 (6 bases). This CDR3 contains 14 residues. V dropped 6 bases and J dropped 4 bases, with 10 bases sitting between them. Germline-derived CDR1 and CDR2 are SNHLY and FYNNEI. The CDR3 here is CASSRTDYNSPLHF. The CDR3 DNA sequence: TGTGCCAGCAGCCGGACAGATTATAATTCACCCCTCCACTTT. Complete variable domain (other parts from reference TRBV2 and TRBJ1-6): EPEVTQTPSHQVTQMGQEVILRCVPISNHLYFYWYRQILGQKVEFLVSFYNNEISEKSEIFDDQFSVERPDGSNFTLKIRSTKLEDSAMYFCASSRTDYNSPLHFGNGTRLTVT.

As for this clone: Within the sample, other DNA sequences also encode this same CDR3. This chain links TRBV7-3 with TRBJ2-2; 7 nucleotides line up with TRBD1. Germline CDR1 and CDR2: SGHTA and FQGTGA. With 5 bases clipped from V and 5 bases from J, the junction kept 2 bases outside the gene matches. The CDR3 has 13 residues. The CDR3 DNA is TGTGCCAGCAGCGTACAGGGGACCGGGGAGCTGTTTTTT. It specifies CASSVQGTGELFF.

V and J are TRBV7-8 and TRBJ2-7; a weak D match, TRBD1 (6 bases). V was clipped by 1 base and J by 2 bases, with 9 bases between them. The CDR3 is made up of 14 amino acids. CDR1 is SGHVS and CDR2 is FQNEAQ in the germline V gene. The CDR3 bases are TGTGCCAGCAGCTTAGGGGGACAAACCTACGAGCAGTACTTC. Protein sequence: CASSLGGQTYEQYF.

The V call is TRBV11-2, the J call TRBJ1-1, with D unresolved. V lost 1 base and J 4 bases, leaving 16 bases between the germline ends. The germline V gene has CDR1 SGHAT and CDR2 FQNNGV. The CDR3 loop spans 16 amino acids. The CDR3 DNA reads as TGTGCCAGCAGCTTAGGGGCCCGGGGAGCGGGCACTGAAGCTTTCTTT. This gives the protein CASSLGARGAGTEAFF.

A few counts support this clone. The J gene is TRBJ2-2, the V gene TRBV27, with D maybe TRBD1 (5 bases). Germline lookup yields CDR1 MNHEY and CDR2 SMNVEV (reference sequence). This CDR3 is 15 amino acids long. V was cut by 5 bases and J by 0 bases, with 10 bases left in between. The CDR3 protein is CASSLTVANTGELFF. The CDR3 DNA sequence: TGTGCCAGCAGTCTGACAGTTGCGAACACCGGGGAGCTGTTTTTT.

The J gene is TRBJ2-2, the V gene TRBV25-1; D uncertain. There are 14 residues in the CDR3. The germline V gene encodes CDR1 MGHDK and CDR2 SYGVNS. Trimming pared 3 bases from V and 0 bases from J, leaving 5 bases between. CDR3: CASSDRSNTGELFF. The CDR3 DNA reads as TGTGCCAGCAGTGACCGCTCGAACACCGGGGAGCTGTTTTTT. Based on the CDR3 plus reference TRBV25-1 and TRBJ2-2, the full variable domain is EADIYQTPRYLVIGTGKKITLECSQTMGHDKMYWYQQDPGMELHLIHYSYGVNSTEKGDLSSESTVSRIRTEHFPLTLESARPSHTSQYLCASSDRSNTGELFFGEGSRLTVL.

J is TRBJ1-2 and V is TRBV4-3, with TRBD1 as a possible D gene (5 bases). There are 15 residues in the CDR3. Trimming stripped 1 base from V and 2 bases from J, with 11 bases between. The germline CDR1 and CDR2 sequences are LGHNA and YSLEER. The chain's CDR3 is CASSQVGGVNYGYTF. The DNA of the CDR3 is TGCGCCAGCAGCCAAGTCGGGGGGGTGAACTATGGCTACACCTTC.

This sequence joins TRBV5-6 and TRBJ1-3; D unclear. Trimming stripped 2 bases from V and 0 bases from J, with 12 bases between. This CDR3 has 16 residues. The V gene's germline CDR1 is SGHDT and CDR2 YYEEEE. The CDR3 sequence: CASSLRGSNSGNTIYF. DNA of the CDR3: TGTGCCAGCAGCTTACGGGGAAGCAACTCTGGAAACACCATATATTTT.

The J gene is TRBJ2-3, the V gene TRBV27; tentative D call: TRBD2 (6 bases). V lost 5 bases, J lost 6 bases, and 12 bases lay in between. The germline gives CDR1 MNHEY, CDR2 SMNVEV (reference sequence). This CDR3 region has 13 residues. CDR3: CASSPRGSDTQYF. The DNA of the CDR3 is TGTGCCAGCAGTCCCCGGGGGTCGGATACGCAGTATTTT.

This rearrangement joins TRBV7-3 to TRBJ2-1, with 9 bases aligning to TRBD1. Trimming removed 1 base from V and 5 bases from J; junction bases left unmatched: 15. CDR3 length: 19 residues. Germline V gene sequence: CDR1 SGHTA, CDR2 FQGTGA. The CDR3 region is CASSLSSGRDRVLNNEQFF. CDR3 DNA: TGTGCCAGCAGCTTAAGTTCTGGACGGGACAGGGTATTAAACAATGAGCAGTTCTTC.

The chain combines TRBV4-2 with TRBJ1-4; 9 nucleotides align to TRBD1. The CDR3 has 17 amino acids. Unmatched junction bases numbered 8, after V lost 1 base and J lost 5 bases. The germline CDR1 and CDR2 sequences are LGHNA and YNFKEQ. The chain's CDR3 is CASSQGGVTGGNEKLFF. CDR3 nucleotide sequence: TGTGCCAGCAGCCAAGGGGGGGTTACAGGGGGCAATGAAAAACTGTTTTTT.

The chain links TRBV2 to TRBJ2-7; a weak D match, TRBD2 (5 bases). Per the germline V gene, CDR1 is SNHLY and CDR2 is FYNNEI. The V end was cut by 6 bases, the J end by 3 bases, with 15 bases between. This CDR3 is 14 amino acids long. The CDR3 here is CASRLGLAFYEQYF. In DNA form, the CDR3 reads TGTGCCAGCAGGCTTGGGCTAGCTTTCTACGAGCAGTACTTC.

The gene calls are TRBV11-2 and TRBJ1-2; D call uncertain. Trimming removed 1 base from V and 0 bases from J, with 9 bases in between. This CDR3 comprises 15 residues. CDR1 SGHAT and CDR2 FQNNGV come from the germline V gene. The CDR3 reads CASSLAPGANYGYTF. CDR3 coding DNA: TGTGCCAGCAGCTTAGCTCCGGGTGCTAACTATGGCTACACCTTC.

The V call is TRBV5-6, the J call TRBJ1-4; maybe TRBD1 (5 bases). Trimming pared 6 bases from V and 8 bases from J, leaving 17 bases between. The CDR3 consists of 14 residues. Germline V gene data show CDR1 as SGHDT and CDR2 as YYEEEE. CDR3 sequence reads: CASKYWSREEKLFF. The CDR3 DNA is TGTGCCAGCAAATATTGGTCCAGGGAGGAAAAACTGTTTTTT.

V usage is TRBV9 and J usage is TRBJ2-2; 8 bases are a match to TRBD2. Trimming removed 4 bases from V and 1 base from J; junction bases left unmatched: 6. The CDR3 sequence is 16 residues long. Germline-derived CDR1 and CDR2 are SGDLS and YYNGEE. CDR3 nucleotides: TGTGCCAGCAGCCTCAGAAGCGGGGGGAACACCGGGGAGCTGTTTTTT. It codes for CASSLRSGGNTGELFF.

The rearrangement links TRBV6-5 to TRBJ2-7, with TRBD2 matching 7 bases. This CDR3 is built from 15 residues. V trimming: 6 bases; J trimming: 2 bases; junction bases outside the gene matches: 10. Germline V CDR1 and CDR2: MNHEY, SVGAGI. In nucleotides, the CDR3 is TGTGCCAGCAGCCCCCGGCAGCGGGGCACCTACGAGCAGTACTTC. Its protein is CASSPRQRGTYEQYF.

This clone was recorded only once. The chain combines TRBV15 with TRBJ2-5; TRBD1 matches 12 bases. The CDR3 sequence is 19 residues long. Unmatched junction bases numbered 14, after V lost 1 base and J lost 5 bases. Germline loops: CDR1 LNHNV, CDR2 YYDKDF (reference sequence). In DNA form, the CDR3 reads TGTGCCACCAGCAGAGTGGGACAGGGGGCAGAAGGGGCGTGGGAGACCCAGTACTTC. It specifies CATSRVGQGAEGAWETQYF.

This chain uses TRBV5-1 with TRBJ2-3; maybe TRBD2 (6 bases). V was shortened by 1 base and J by 2 bases, with 14 bases between the two germline ends. The CDR3 totals 16 residues. Germline V gene sequence: CDR1 SGHRS, CDR2 YFSETQ. CDR3 sequence reads: CASSLPTSKLTDTQYF. DNA for the CDR3: TGCGCCAGCAGCTTGCCAACTAGCAAACTCACAGATACGCAGTATTTT.

This clone was counted once. This chain connects TRBV7-2 to TRBJ2-1, with 8 bases identical to TRBD1. Germline V gene lookup returns CDR1 SGHTA and CDR2 FQGNSA. The length of the CDR3 is 14 residues. With V trimmed by 6 bases and J by 0 bases, 1 base remained unmatched. The DNA for the CDR3 is TGTGCCAGCAGGGGACAGGACTCCTACAATGAGCAGTTCTTC. Translating it yields CASRGQDSYNEQFF. The whole variable domain, filled in from reference TRBV7-2 and TRBJ2-1, reads GAGVSQSPSNKVTEKGKDVELRCDPISGHTALYWYRQSLGQGLEFLIYFQGNSAPDKSGLPSDRFSAERTGGSVSTLTIQRTQQEDSAVYLCASRGQDSYNEQFFGPGTRLTVL.

To note about this clone: This specimen includes other DNA sequences encoding the same CDR3. This chain joins TRBV3-1 (or the pseudogene TRBV3-2) and TRBJ1-1; 8 nucleotides line up with TRBD1. CDR3 size: 14 residues. Germline V lookup: CDR1 LGHDT, CDR2 YNNKEL (reference sequence). The J segment lost 0 bases and the V segment lost 4 bases, leaving 1 base of the junction unmatched. The CDR3 reads CASSPRGLNTEAFF. The CDR3 DNA sequence: TGTGCCAGCAGCCCCAGGGGGCTGAACACTGAAGCTTTCTTT.

The CDR3 loop reads CASSLGGAHNEQFF. Here the CDR3 DNA reads TGCGCCAGCAGCTTGGGAGGCGCCCACAATGAGCAGTTCTTC. The chain has TRBV5-1 and TRBJ2-1; D uncertain. The germline V gene encodes CDR1 SGHRS and CDR2 YFSETQ. Trimming took 0 bases from V and 5 from J, leaving 9 bases between them. This CDR3 has 14 amino acids.

The J gene is TRBJ1-1, the V gene TRBV9, with D perhaps matching TRBD1 (6 bases). The V end was cut by 2 bases, the J end by 0 bases, with 11 bases between. CDR1 is SGDLS and CDR2 is YYNGEE in the germline V gene. This CDR3 has 15 amino acids. Here the CDR3 DNA reads TGTGCCAGCAGCGTGGCAGGGACATTGAACACTGAAGCTTTCTTT. Residues: CASSVAGTLNTEAFF.

This clone was recorded once. The V gene is TRBV10-3, the J gene TRBJ2-1; 7 positions match TRBD2. The CDR3 is 14 residues long. The V segment lost 4 bases and the J segment 3 bases; nucleotides outside the gene matches: 3. Looked up from germline, CDR1 is ENHRY and CDR2 is SYGVKD. This CDR3 is CAISVGGGYNEQFF. The CDR3 nucleotides read TGTGCCATCAGTGTGGGCGGGGGCTACAATGAGCAGTTCTTC.

The V gene is TRBV5-6, the J gene TRBJ1-2; the D gene is possibly TRBD1 (5 bases). This CDR3 has 16 amino acids. Trimming cost V 3 bases and J 4 bases, with 19 bases left between them. The germline gives CDR1 SGHDT, CDR2 YYEEEE. This chain's CDR3 is CASSSLAGRVGYGYTF. As DNA, the CDR3 is TGTGCCAGCAGCTCCTTGGCCGGCAGGGTCGGCTATGGCTACACCTTC.

This clone was seen more than once but under ten times. V is TRBV19 and J is TRBJ2-7; a possible D gene is TRBD2 (5 bases). V lost 5 bases and J lost 3, with 14 bases in between. This CDR3 region has 14 residues. Germline V gene sequence: CDR1 LNHDA, CDR2 SQIVND (reference sequence). Written as DNA, the CDR3 is TGTGCCAGTAGTTCCGCAGAGGGTTACTACGAGCAGTACTTC. Encoded protein: CASSSAEGYYEQYF.